This T cell receptor (beta chain) was observed in a study of neurological immune-mediated disorders. Trimming pared 4 bases from V and 4 bases from J, leaving 10 bases between. CDR3 length equals 13 residues. The germline V gene encodes CDR1 SGHTA and CDR2 FQGNSA. This clonotype was seen many times. TCRdb processed the 5' RACE reads anew with MiXCR; each CDR3 protein has one entry. Seen here are tens of thousands of distinct CDR3 sequences, under 5.5% observed once, and the top ten hold 3.4%. Sequences were obtained from PBMCs. The V call is TRBV7-2, the J call TRBJ1-2; no definite D call. This TCR came from a woman aged 45-65 years with multiple sclerosis. The CDR3 sequence: CASSSQGFYGYTF. CDR3 coding DNA: TGTGCCAGCAGCTCCCAAGGATTCTATGGCTACACCTTC.